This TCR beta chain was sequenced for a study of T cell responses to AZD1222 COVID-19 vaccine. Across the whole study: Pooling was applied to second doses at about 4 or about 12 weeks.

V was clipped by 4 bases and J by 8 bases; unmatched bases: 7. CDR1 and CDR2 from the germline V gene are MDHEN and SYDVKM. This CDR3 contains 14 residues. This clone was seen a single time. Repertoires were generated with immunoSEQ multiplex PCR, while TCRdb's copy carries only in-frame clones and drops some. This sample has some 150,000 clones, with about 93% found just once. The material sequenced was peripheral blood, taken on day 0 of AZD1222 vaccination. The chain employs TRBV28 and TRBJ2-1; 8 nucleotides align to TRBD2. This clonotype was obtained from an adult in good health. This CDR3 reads CASSWSGSLDEQFF. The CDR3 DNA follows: TGTGCCAGCAGTTGGAGCGGGAGCTTGGATGAGCAGTTCTTC.